This T cell receptor beta chain was retrieved from a study of immune heterogeneity within non-small cell lung tumors. This clonotype was counted once. The antigen is undetermined. This may arise from a read error, as a much more abundant clone is one base away. The template consisted of bulk tumor genomic DNA, with about 600 ng used per sample. Surgeons took several biopsies per primary tumor, spaced far apart, during surgery. The cohort was untreated, with newly diagnosed non-small cell lung cancer undergoing curative surgery. For the TCR beta CDR3, multiplex PCR with 32 V and 13 J primers performed the amplification. TCRdb recomputed calls from the multiplex PCR reads with MiXCR, one row per CDR3 protein. The repertoire consists of approximately 20,000 distinct CDR3 sequences, with around 26% occurring once and the leading ten covering 3.5% to 4.5%. Findings of the study overall: Identical dominant CDR3 beta clonotypes were found repeatedly across the tumor sites of a single patient, and these appeared alongside high-frequency clones that were unique to particular tumor locations. Across individual patients, the high-frequency T-cell receptor beta clonotypes were largely distinct.

Sequenced material: lung tumor tissue. This clonotype was sampled from a man aged 35-49 years with non-small cell lung cancer.

Written as DNA, the CDR3 is TGTACCAGCAGTGAAGCGAAGGACGAGCAGTACTTC. Its protein product is CTSSEAKDEQYF. The V call is TRBV2, the J call TRBJ2-7, with D unresolved. This CDR3 comprises 12 residues. Germline values: CDR1 SNHLY, CDR2 FYNNEI.